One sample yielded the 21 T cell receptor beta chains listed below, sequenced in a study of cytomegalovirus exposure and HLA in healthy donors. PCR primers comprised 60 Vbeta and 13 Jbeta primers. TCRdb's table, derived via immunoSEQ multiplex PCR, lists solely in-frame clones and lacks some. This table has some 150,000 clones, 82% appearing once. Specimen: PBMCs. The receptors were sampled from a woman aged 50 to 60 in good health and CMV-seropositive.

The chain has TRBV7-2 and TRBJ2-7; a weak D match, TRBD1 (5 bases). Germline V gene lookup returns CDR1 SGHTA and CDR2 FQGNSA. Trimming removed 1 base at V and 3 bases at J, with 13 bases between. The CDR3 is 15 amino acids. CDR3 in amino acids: CASSLGDQGFYEQYF. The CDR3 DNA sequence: TGTGCCAGCAGCTTAGGGGATCAGGGATTCTACGAGCAGTACTTC.

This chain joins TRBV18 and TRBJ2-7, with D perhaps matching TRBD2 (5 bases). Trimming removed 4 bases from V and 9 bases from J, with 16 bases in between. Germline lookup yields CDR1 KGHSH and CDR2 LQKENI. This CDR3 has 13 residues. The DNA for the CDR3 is TGTGCCAGCTCACACTCGACGGACTCTGGGCAGTACTTC. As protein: CASSHSTDSGQYF.

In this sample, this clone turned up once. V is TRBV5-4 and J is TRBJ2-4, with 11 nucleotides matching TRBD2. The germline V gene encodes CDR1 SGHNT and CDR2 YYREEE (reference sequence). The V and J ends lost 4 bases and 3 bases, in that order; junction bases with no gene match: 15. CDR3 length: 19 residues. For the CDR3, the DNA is TGTGCCAGCAGCAGATGGGGGGCTAGCGGGGGGCCAAACAAAAACATTCAGTACTTC. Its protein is CASSRWGASGGPNKNIQYF. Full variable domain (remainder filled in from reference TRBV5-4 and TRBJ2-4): ETGVTQSPTHLIKTRGQQVTLRCSSQSGHNTVSWYQQALGQGPQFIFQYYREEENGRGNFPPRFSGLQFPNYSSELNVNALELDDSALYLCASSRWGASGGPNKNIQYFGAGTRLSVL.

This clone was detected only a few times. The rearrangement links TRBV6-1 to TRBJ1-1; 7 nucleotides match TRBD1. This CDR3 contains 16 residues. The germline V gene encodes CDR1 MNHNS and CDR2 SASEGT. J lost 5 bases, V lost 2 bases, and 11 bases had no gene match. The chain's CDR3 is CASSESRAGGITEAFF. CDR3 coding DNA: TGTGCCAGCAGTGAATCTCGGGCAGGGGGAATAACTGAAGCTTTCTTT.

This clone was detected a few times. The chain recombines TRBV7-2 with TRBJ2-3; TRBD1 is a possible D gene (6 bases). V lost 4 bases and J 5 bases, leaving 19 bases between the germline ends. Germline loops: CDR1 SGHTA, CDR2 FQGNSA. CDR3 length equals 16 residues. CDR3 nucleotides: TGTGCCAGCAGCTCAATGAGGACAGCCGTTAAAGATACGCAGTATTTT. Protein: CASSSMRTAVKDTQYF.

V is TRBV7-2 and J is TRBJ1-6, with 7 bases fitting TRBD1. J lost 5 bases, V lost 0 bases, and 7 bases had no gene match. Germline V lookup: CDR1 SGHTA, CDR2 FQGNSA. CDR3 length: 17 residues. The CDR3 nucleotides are TGTGCCAGCAGCTTAGCGCTGGGACAGAAAAATAATTCACCCCTCCACTTT. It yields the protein CASSLALGQKNNSPLHF.

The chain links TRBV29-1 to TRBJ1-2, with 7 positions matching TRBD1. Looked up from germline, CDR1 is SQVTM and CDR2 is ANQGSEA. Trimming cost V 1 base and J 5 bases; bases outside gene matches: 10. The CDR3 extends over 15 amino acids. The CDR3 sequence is CSVEGSDRRGYGYTF. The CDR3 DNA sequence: TGCAGCGTTGAAGGATCGGACAGGAGGGGATATGGCTACACCTTC. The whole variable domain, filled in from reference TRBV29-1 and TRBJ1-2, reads SAVISQKPSRDICQRGTSLTIQCQVDSQVTMMFWYRQQPGQSLTLIATANQGSEATYESGFVIDKFPISRPNLTFSTLTVSNMSPEDSSIYLCSVEGSDRRGYGYTFGSGTRLTVV.

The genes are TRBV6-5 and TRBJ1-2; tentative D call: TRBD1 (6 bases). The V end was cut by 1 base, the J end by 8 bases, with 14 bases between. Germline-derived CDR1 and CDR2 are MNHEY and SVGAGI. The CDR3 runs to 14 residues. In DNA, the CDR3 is TGTGCCAGCAGTTACTTAGACAGGCTTGGCGGCTACACCTTC. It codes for CASSYLDRLGGYTF.

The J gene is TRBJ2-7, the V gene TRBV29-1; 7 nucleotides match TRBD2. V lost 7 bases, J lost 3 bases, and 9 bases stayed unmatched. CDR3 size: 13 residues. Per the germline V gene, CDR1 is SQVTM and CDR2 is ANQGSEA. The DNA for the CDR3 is TGCAGCGCTCGAAGCGGGGCCGACTACGAGCAGTACTTC. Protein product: CSARSGADYEQYF.

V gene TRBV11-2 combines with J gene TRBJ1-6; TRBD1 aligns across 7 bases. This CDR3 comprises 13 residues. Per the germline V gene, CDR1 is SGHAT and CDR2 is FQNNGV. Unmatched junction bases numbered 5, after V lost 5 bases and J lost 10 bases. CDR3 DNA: TGTGCCAGCAGCGCCCGACAGGGATCACCCCTCCACTTT. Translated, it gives CASSARQGSPLHF.

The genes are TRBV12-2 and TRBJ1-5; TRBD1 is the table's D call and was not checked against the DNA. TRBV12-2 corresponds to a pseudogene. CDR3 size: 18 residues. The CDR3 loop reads CASRFQGQSFYSNQPQHF. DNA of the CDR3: TGTGCAAGTCGCTTTCAGGGACAGAGCTTTTATAGCAATCAGCCCCAGCATTTT.

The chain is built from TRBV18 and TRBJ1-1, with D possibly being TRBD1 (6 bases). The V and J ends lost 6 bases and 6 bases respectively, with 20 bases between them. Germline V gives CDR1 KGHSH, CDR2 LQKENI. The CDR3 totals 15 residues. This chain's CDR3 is CASSLTSGRGAEAFF. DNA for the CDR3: TGTGCCAGCTCCCTAACCTCTGGCAGGGGCGCTGAAGCTTTCTTT.

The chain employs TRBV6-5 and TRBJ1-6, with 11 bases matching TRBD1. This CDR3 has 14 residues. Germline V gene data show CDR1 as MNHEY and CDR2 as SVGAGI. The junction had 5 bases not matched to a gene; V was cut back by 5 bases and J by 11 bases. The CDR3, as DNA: TGTGCCAGCAGTCATCGGGACAGGGGGGCACCCCTCCACTTT. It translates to CASSHRDRGAPLHF.

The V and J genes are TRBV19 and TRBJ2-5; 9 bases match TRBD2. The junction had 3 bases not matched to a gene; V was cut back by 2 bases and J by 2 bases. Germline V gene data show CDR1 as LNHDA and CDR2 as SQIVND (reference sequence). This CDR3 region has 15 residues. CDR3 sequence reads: CASSISGGRQETQYF. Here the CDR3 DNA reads TGTGCCAGTAGTATAAGCGGGGGGAGACAAGAGACCCAGTACTTC. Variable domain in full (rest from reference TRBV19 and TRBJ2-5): DGGITQSPKYLFRKEGQNVTLSCEQNLNHDAMYWYRQDPGQGLRLIYYSQIVNDFQKGDIAEGYSVSREKKESFPLTVTSAQKNPTAFYLCASSISGGRQETQYFGPGTRLLVL.

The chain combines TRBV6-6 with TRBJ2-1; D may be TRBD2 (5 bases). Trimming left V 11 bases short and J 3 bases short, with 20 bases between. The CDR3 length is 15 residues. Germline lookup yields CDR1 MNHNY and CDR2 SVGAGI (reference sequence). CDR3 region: CAGSRREPIYNEQFF. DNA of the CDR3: TGTGCCGGATCCAGACGGGAACCCATCTACAATGAGCAGTTCTTC.

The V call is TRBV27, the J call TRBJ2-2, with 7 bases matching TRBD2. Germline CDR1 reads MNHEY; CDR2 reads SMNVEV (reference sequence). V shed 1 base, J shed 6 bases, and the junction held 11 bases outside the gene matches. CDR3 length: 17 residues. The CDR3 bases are TGTGCCAGCAGTTTATGGTATCGGCGGGGGAGTTCCGGGGAGCTGTTTTTT. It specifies CASSLWYRRGSSGELFF.

The CDR3, as DNA: TGTGCCAGCAGCACTTTCACTGGAAACACCATATATTTT. It is translated as CASSTFTGNTIYF. The chain recombines TRBV7-9 with TRBJ1-3; D is unclear. The germline gives CDR1 SEHNR, CDR2 FQNEAQ (reference sequence). The CDR3 has 13 amino acids. V lost 5 bases and J 2 bases, leaving 7 bases between the germline ends.

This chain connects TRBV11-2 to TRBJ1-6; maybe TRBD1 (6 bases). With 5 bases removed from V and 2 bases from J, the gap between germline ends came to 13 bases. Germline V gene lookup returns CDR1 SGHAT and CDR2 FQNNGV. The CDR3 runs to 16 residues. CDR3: CASSLAGAAYNSPLHF. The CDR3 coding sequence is TGTGCCAGCAGCCTAGCAGGGGCTGCCTATAATTCACCCCTCCACTTT.

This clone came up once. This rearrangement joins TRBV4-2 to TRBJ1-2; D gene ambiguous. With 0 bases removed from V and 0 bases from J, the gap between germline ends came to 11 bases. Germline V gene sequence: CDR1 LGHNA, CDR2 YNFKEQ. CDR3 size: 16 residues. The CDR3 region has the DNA TGTGCCAGCAGCCAAGACTTAACGGGGACTAACTATGGCTACACCTTC. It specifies CASSQDLTGTNYGYTF.

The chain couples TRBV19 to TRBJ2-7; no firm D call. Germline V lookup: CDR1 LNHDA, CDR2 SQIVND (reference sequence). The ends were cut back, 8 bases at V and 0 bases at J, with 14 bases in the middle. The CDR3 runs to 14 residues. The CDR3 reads CASGPGYSSYEQYF. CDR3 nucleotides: TGTGCCAGTGGCCCAGGATACAGCTCCTACGAGCAGTACTTC.

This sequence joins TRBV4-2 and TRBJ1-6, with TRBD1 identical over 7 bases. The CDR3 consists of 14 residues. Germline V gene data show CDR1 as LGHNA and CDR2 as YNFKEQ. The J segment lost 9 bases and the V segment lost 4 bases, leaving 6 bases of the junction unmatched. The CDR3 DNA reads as TGTGCCAGCAGCCGGCAGGGGGAAAGTTCACCCCTCCACTTT. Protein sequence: CASSRQGESSPLHF.